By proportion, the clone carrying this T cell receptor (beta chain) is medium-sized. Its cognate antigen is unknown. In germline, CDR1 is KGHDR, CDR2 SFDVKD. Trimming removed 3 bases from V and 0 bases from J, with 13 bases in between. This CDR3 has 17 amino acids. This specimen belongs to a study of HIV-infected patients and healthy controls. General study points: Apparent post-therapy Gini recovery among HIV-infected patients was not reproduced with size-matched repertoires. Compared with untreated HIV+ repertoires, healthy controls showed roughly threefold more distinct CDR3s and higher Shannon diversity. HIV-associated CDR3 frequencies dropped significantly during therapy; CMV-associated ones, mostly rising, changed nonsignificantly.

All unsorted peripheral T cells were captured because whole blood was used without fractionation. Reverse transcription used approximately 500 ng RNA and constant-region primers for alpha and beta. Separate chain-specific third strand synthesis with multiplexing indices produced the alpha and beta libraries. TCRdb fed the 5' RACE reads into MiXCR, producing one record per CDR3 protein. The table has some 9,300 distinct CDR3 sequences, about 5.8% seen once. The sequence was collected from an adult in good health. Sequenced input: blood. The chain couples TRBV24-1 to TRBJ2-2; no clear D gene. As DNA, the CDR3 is TGTGCCACCAGTGATATACCTGACTGGTCGAACACCGGGGAGCTGTTTTTT. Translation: CATSDIPDWSNTGELFF.